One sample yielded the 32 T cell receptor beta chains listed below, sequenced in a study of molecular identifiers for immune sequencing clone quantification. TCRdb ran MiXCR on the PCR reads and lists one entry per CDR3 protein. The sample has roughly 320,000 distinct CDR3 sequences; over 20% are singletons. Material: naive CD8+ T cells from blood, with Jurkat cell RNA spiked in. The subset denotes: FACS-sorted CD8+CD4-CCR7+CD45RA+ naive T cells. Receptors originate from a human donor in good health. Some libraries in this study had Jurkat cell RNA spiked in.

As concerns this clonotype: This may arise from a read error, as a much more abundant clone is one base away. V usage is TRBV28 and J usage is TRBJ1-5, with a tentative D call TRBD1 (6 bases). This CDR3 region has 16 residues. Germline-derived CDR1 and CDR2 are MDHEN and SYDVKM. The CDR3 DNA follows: TGTGCCGGCAGTTTTTTCGGACAGAAAAGCAATCAGCCCCAGCATTTT. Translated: CAGSFFGQKSNQPQHF.

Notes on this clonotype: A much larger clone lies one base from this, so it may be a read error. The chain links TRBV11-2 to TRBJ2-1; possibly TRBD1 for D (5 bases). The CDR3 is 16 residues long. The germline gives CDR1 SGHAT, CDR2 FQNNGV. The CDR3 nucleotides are TGTGCCAGCAGCTTAGAATGGGGCCCGACCTACAATGGGCAGTTCTTC. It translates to CASSLEWGPTYNGQFF. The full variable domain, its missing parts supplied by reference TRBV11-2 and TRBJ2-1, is EAGVAQSPRYKIIEKRQSVAFWCNPISGHATLYWYQQILGQGPKLLIQFQNNGVVDDSQLPKDRFSAERLKGVDSTLKIQPAKLEDSAVYLCASSLEWGPTYNGQFFGPGTRLTVL.

CDR3 nucleotides: TGTGCCAGCAGTTACTCGAGCGCCGGATACACCGGGGAGCTGTTTTTT. Translated: CASSYSSAGYTGELFF. The chain combines TRBV6-2 or TRBV6-3 with TRBJ2-2; D gene ambiguous. This CDR3 comprises 16 residues. Germline CDR1 and CDR2: MNHEY and SVGEGT. Trimming cost V 0 bases and J 3 bases, with 11 bases left between them.

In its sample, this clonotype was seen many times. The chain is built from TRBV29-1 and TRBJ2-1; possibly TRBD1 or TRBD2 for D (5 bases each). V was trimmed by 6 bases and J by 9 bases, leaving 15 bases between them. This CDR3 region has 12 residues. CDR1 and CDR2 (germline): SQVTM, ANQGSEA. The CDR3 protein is CSVTGTYVEQFF. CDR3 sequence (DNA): TGCAGCGTGACCGGGACCTACGTTGAGCAGTTCTTC.

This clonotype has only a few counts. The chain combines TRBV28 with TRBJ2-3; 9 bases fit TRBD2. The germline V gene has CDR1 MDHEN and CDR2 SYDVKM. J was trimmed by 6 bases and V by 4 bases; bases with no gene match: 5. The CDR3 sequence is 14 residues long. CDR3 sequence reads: CASSSSGIGDTQYF. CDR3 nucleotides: TGTGCCAGCAGTTCTAGCGGGATTGGGGATACGCAGTATTTT. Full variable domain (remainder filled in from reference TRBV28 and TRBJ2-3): DVKVTQSSRYLVKRTGEKVFLECVQDMDHENMFWYRQDPGLGLRLIYFSYDVKMKEKGDIPEGYSVSREKKERFSLILESASTNQTSMYLCASSSSGIGDTQYFGPGTRLTVL.

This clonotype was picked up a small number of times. Written as DNA, the CDR3 is TGTGCCAGCAAAAACAGGGGGCGTACCTGGGCGGAGACCCAGTACTTC. The encoded protein is CASKNRGRTWAETQYF. The V call is TRBV6-5, the J call TRBJ2-5; 9 bases are shared with TRBD1. This CDR3 comprises 16 residues. Germline loops: CDR1 MNHEY, CDR2 SVGAGI. J gave up 5 bases and V 7 bases, and 14 bases lay outside the gene matches.

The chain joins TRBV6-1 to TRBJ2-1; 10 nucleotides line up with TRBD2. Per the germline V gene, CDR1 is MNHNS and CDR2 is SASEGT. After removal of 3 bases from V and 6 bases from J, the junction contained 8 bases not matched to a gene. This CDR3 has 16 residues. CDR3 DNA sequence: TGTGCCAGCAGTGATTTTCGGCTAGCGGGAGTCAATGAGCAGTTCTTC. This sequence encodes CASSDFRLAGVNEQFF.

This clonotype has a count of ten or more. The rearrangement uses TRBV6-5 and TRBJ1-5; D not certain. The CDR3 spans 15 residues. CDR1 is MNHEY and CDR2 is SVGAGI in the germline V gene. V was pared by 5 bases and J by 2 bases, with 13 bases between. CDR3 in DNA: TGTGCCAGCAGTCCCTGGAATGGAGGCAATCAGCCCCAGCATTTT. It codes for CASSPWNGGNQPQHF.

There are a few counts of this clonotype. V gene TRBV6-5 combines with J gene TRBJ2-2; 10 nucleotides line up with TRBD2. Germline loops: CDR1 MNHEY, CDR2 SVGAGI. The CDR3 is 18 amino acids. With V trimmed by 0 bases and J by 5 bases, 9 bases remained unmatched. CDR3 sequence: CASSYSSRSGGATGELFF. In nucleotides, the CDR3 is TGTGCCAGCAGTTACTCGAGTCGCAGCGGGGGGGCAACCGGGGAGCTGTTTTTT.

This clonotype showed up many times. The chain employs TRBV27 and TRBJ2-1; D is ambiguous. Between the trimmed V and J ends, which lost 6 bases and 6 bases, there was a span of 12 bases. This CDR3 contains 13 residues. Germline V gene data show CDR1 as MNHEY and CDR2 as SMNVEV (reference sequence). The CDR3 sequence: CASRESRSNEQFF. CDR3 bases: TGTGCCAGCAGGGAGAGCCGGAGCAATGAGCAGTTCTTC.

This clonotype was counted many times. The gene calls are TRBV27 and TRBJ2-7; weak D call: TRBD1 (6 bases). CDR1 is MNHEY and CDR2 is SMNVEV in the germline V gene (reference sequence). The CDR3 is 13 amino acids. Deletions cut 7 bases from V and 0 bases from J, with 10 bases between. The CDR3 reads CASIAGDSYEQYF. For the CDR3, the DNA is TGTGCCAGCATCGCAGGGGACTCCTACGAGCAGTACTTC.

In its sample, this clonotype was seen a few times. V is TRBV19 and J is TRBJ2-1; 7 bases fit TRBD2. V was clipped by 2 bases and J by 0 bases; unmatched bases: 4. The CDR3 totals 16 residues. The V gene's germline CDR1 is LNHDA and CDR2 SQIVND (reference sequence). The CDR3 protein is CASSIFGGDSYNEQFF. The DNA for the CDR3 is TGTGCCAGTAGTATATTTGGGGGGGACTCCTACAATGAGCAGTTCTTC.

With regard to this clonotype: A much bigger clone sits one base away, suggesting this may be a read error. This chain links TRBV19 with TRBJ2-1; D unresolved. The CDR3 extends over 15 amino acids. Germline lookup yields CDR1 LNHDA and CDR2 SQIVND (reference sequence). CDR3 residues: CASSIDSRSYSEQFF. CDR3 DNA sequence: TGTGCCAGTAGTATAGACAGTCGCTCCTACAGTGAGCAGTTCTTC.

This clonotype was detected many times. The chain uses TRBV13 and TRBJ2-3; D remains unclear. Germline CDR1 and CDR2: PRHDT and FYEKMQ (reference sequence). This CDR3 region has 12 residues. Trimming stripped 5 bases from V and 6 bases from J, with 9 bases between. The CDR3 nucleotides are TGTGCCAGCAGCATGTATGCGGATACGCAGTATTTT. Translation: CASSMYADTQYF.

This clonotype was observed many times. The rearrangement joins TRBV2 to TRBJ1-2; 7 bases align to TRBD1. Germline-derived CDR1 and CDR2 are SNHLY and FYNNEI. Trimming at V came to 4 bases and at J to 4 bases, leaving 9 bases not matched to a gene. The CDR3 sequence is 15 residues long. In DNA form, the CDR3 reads TGTGCCAGCAGTGGTGAGGGGGCGACCCTCTATGGCTACACCTTC. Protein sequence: CASSGEGATLYGYTF.

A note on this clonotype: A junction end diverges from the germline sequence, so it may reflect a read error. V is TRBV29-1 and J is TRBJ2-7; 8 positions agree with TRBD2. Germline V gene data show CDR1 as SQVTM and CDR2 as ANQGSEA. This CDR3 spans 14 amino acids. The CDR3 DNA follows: TGCAGCGTTAAAGATCAGGACAGCGGGGGTGAGCAGTACTTC. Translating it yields CSVKDQDSGGEQYF.

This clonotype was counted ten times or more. The chain's CDR3 is CASSLGPHYEQYF. Written as DNA, the CDR3 is TGTGCCAGCAGCTTGGGACCGCACTACGAGCAGTACTTC. The chain links TRBV7-9 to TRBJ2-7; either TRBD1 or TRBD2 may supply D (5 bases each). This CDR3 is built from 13 residues. V lost 3 bases, J lost 3 bases, and 9 bases lay in between. Germline V gene sequence: CDR1 SEHNR, CDR2 FQNEAQ (reference sequence). Supplemented by reference TRBV7-9 and TRBJ2-7, the full variable domain reads DTGVSQNPRHKITKRGQNVTFRCDPISEHNRLYWYRQTLGQGPEFLTYFQNEAQLEKSRLLSDRFSAERPKGSFSTLEIQRTEQGDSAMYLCASSLGPHYEQYFGPGTRLTVT.

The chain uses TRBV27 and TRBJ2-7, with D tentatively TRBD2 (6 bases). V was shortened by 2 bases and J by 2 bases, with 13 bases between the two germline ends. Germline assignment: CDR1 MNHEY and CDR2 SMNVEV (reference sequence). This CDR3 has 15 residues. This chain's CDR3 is CASSLHRDWPYEQYF. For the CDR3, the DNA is TGTGCCAGCAGTTTACACCGGGACTGGCCCTACGAGCAGTACTTC.

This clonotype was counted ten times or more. The CDR3 region is CASSLGAGGQVETQYF. The CDR3 bases are TGTGCCAGCAGTTTAGGTGCCGGGGGCCAGGTAGAGACCCAGTACTTC. This sequence joins TRBV12-3 or TRBV12-4 and TRBJ2-5; D tentatively fits TRBD1 or TRBD2 (6 bases each). The germline V and J ends were trimmed by 1 base and 4 bases, with 16 bases remaining between them. The CDR3 loop spans 16 amino acids.

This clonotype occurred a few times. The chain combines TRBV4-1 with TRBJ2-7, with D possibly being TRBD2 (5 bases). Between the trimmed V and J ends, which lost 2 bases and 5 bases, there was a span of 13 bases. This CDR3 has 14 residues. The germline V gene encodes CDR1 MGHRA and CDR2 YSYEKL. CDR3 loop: CASSQRAARNEQYF. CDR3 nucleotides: TGCGCCAGCAGCCAAAGAGCGGCCCGCAACGAGCAGTACTTC.

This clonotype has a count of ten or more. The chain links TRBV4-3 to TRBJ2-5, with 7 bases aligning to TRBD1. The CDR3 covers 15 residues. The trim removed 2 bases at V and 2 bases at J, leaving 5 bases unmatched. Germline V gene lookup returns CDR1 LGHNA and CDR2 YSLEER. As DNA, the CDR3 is TGCGCCAGCAGCCAAAACAGGGGTGGTCAAGAGACCCAGTACTTC. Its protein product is CASSQNRGGQETQYF.

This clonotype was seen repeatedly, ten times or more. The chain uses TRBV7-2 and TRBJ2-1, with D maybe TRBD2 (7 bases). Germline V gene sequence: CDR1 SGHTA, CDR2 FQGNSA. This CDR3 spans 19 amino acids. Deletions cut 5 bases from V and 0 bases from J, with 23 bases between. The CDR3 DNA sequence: TGTGCCAGCAGCCCGAAAGGGGGTCTAGCGGTGAGCTCCTACAATGAGCAGTTCTTC. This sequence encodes CASSPKGGLAVSSYNEQFF.

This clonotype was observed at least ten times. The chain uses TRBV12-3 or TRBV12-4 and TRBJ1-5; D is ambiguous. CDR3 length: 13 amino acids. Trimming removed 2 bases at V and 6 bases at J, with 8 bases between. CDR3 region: CASSLRLSQPQHF. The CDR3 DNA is TGTGCCAGCAGTTTACGCCTTAGTCAGCCCCAGCATTTT.

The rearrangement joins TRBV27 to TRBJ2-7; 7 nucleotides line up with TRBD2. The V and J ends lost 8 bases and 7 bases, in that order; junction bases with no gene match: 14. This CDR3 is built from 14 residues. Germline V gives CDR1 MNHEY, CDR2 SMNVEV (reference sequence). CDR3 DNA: TGTGCCAGCGGGACCGCGGGAGCAATAGAAGAGCAGTACTTC. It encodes CASGTAGAIEEQYF.

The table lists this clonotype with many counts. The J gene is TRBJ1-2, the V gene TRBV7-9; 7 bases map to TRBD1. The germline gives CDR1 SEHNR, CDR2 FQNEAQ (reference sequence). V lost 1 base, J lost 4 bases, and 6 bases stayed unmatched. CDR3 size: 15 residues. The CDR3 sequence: CASSLEKGAGYGYTF. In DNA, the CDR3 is TGTGCCAGCAGCTTAGAGAAGGGGGCTGGCTATGGCTACACCTTC. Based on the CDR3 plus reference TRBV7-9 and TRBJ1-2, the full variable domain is DTGVSQNPRHKITKRGQNVTFRCDPISEHNRLYWYRQTLGQGPEFLTYFQNEAQLEKSRLLSDRFSAERPKGSFSTLEIQRTEQGDSAMYLCASSLEKGAGYGYTFGSGTRLTVV.

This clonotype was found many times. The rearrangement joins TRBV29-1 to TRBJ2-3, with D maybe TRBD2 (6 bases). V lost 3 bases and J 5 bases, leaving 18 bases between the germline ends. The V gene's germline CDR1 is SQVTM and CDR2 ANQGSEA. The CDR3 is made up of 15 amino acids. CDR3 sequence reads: CSVDLFHEEGDTQYF. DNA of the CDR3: TGCAGCGTTGATCTGTTCCACGAGGAGGGAGATACGCAGTATTTT.

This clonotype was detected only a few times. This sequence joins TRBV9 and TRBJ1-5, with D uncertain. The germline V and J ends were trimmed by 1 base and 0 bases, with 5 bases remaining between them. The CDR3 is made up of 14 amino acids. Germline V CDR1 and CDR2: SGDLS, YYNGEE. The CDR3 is CASSVYDSNQPQHF. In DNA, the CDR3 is TGTGCCAGCAGCGTATACGATAGCAATCAGCCCCAGCATTTT.

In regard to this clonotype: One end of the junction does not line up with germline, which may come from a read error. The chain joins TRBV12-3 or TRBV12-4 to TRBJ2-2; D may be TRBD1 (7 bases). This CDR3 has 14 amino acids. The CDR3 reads CASSPTGRTGELSF. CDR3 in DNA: TGTGCCAGCAGTCCGACAGGGAGGACCGGGGAGCTGTCTTTT.

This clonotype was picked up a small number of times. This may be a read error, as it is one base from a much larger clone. CDR3: CAGRDFPYEQYF. CDR3 sequence (DNA): TGTGCCGGGAGGGACTTCCCCTACGAGCAGTACTTC. This rearrangement joins TRBV30 to TRBJ2-7; 7 bases are shared with TRBD2. Germline values: CDR1 GTSNPN, CDR2 SVGIG (reference sequence). The CDR3 covers 12 residues. The full variable domain, completed using reference TRBV30 and TRBJ2-7, is SQTIHQWPATLVQPVGSPLSLECTVEGTSNPNLYWYRQAAGRGLQLLFYSVGIGQISSEVPQNLSASRPQDRQFILSSKKLLLSDSGFYLCAGRDFPYEQYFGPGTRLTVT.

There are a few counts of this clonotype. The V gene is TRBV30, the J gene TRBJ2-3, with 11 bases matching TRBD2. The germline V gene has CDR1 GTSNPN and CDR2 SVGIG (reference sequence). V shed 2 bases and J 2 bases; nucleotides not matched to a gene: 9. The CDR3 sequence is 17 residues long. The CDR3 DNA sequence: TGTGCCTGGAGTCCCCCGGGACTAGCGGCTTCCACAGATACGCAGTATTTT. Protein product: CAWSPPGLAASTDTQYF.

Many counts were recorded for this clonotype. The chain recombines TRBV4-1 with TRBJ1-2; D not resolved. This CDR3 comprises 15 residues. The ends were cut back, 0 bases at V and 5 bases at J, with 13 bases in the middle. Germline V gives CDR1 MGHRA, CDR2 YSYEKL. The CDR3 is CASSQEISQLYGYTF. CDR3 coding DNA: TGCGCCAGCAGCCAAGAAATCTCCCAGCTATATGGCTACACCTTC.

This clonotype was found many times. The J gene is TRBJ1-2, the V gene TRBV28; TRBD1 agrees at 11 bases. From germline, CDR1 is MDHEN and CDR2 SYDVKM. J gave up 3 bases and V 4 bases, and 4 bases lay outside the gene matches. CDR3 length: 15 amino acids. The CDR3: CASSSGQGADYGYTF. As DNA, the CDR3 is TGTGCCAGCAGTTCAGGACAGGGGGCGGACTATGGCTACACCTTC.